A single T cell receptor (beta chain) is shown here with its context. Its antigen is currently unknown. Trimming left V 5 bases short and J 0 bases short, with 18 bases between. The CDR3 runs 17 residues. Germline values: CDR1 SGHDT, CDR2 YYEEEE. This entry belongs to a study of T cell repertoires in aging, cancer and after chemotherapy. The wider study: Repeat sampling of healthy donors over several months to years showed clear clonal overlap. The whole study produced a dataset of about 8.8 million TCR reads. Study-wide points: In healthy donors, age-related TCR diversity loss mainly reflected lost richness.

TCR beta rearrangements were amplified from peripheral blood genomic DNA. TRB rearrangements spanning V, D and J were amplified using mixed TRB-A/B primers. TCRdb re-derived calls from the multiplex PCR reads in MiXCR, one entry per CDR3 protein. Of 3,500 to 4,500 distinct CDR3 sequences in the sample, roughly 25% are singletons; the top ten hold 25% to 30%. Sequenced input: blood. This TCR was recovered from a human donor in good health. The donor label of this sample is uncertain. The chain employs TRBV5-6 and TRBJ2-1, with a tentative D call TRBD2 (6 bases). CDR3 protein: CASSQYAGSTSYNEQFF. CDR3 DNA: TGTGCCAGCAGTCAATATGCGGGGTCCACCTCCTACAATGAGCAGTTCTTC. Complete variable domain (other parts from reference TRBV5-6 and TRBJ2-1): DAGVTQSPTHLIKTRGQQVTLRCSPKSGHDTVSWYQQALGQGPQFIFQYYEEEERQRGNFPDRFSGHQFPNYSSELNVNALLLGDSALYLCASSQYAGSTSYNEQFFGPGTRLTVL.